A single sample is the source of the 23 T cell receptor beta chains below, sequenced in a study of CD8+ T cells in alopecia areata. Described treatment: oral pan-JAK inhibitor, 5-10 mg twice daily. Isolated RNA was reverse transcribed into cDNA used as the sequencing template. Method: immunoSEQ multiplex PCR; TCRdb's copy keeps in-frame clones and lacks some. The sample shows 200,000 to 250,000 clones, around 66% of them seen only once. The specimen comprised CD4+ T cells sorted from blood, sampled at approximately week 45, from a patient treated with tofacitinib. The receptors shown here come from a human donor with alopecia areata.

This chain uses TRBV19 with TRBJ2-1; 7 positions agree with TRBD1. CDR3 size: 13 residues. CDR1 is LNHDA, CDR2 SQIVND, per germline (reference sequence). Trimming cost V 6 bases and J 4 bases; bases outside gene matches: 3. DNA of the CDR3: TGTGCCAGTAGGGGGGACAGTTACAATGAGCAGTTCTTC. Protein sequence: CASRGDSYNEQFF.

The chain employs TRBV30 and TRBJ1-5; no clear D. This CDR3 has 12 amino acids. Germline lookup yields CDR1 GTSNPN and CDR2 SVGIG (reference sequence). V lost 6 bases and J lost 4, with 10 bases in between. CDR3 in amino acids: CACAGLNQPQHF. For the CDR3, the DNA is TGTGCCTGTGCTGGCCTTAATCAGCCCCAGCATTTT.

This clone appeared a single time. J is TRBJ2-2 and V is TRBV2, with D unresolved. Germline V lookup: CDR1 SNHLY, CDR2 FYNNEI. This CDR3 has 13 residues. Trimming removed 8 bases from V and 4 bases from J, with 11 bases in between. The CDR3 DNA is TGTGCCAGCCAGGCCGAGGTCACCGGGGAGCTGTTTTTT. Its translation is CASQAEVTGELFF.

This clone was counted between two and nine times. The gene calls are TRBV6-5 and TRBJ1-6; TRBD1 matches 8 bases. The CDR3 extends over 15 amino acids. The ends lost 5 bases at V and 7 bases at J; junction bases unmatched: 7. The V gene's germline CDR1 is MNHEY and CDR2 SVGAGI. This chain's CDR3 is CASSGFDRGNSPLHF. The CDR3 DNA reads TGTGCCAGCAGTGGCTTCGACAGGGGCAATTCACCCCTCCACTTT.

This clone has a single count. The DNA for the CDR3 is TGTGCCTGGACCCGAGAGGGGAACACTGAAGCTTTCTTT. Protein product: CAWTREGNTEAFF. The chain has TRBV30 and TRBJ1-1; D is undetermined. V was pared by 4 bases and J by 1 base, with 10 bases between. This CDR3 has 13 amino acids. Per germline, CDR1 GTSNPN and CDR2 SVGIG (reference sequence).

Worth noting for this clone: Other DNA sequences within the sample encode an identical CDR3. The rearrangement links TRBV30 to TRBJ1-1; perhaps TRBD1 as D (5 bases). Trimming pared 4 bases from V and 1 base from J, leaving 10 bases between. The CDR3 spans 13 residues. Germline V lookup: CDR1 GTSNPN, CDR2 SVGIG (reference sequence). The CDR3 DNA sequence: TGTGCCTGGAACGGACAAGAGAACACTGAAGCTTTCTTT. Protein product: CAWNGQENTEAFF.

V gene TRBV7-9 combines with J gene TRBJ2-7, with TRBD1 matching 10 bases. Germline CDR1 is SEHNR and CDR2 is FQNEAQ (reference sequence). With V trimmed by 5 bases and J by 0 bases, 7 bases remained unmatched. This CDR3 is 16 amino acids long. CDR3 protein: CASSKDRGKSSYEQYF. DNA of the CDR3: TGTGCCAGCAGCAAGGACAGGGGGAAGAGCTCCTACGAGCAGTACTTC. Combining the CDR3 with reference TRBV7-9 and TRBJ2-7 gives the whole variable domain DTGVSQNPRHKITKRGQNVTFRCDPISEHNRLYWYRQTLGQGPEFLTYFQNEAQLEKSRLLSDRFSAERPKGSFSTLEIQRTEQGDSAMYLCASSKDRGKSSYEQYFGPGTRLTVT.

This clone was found a few times. V and J are TRBV10-3 and TRBJ1-2, with no clear D. V lost 0 bases to trimming and J lost 8 bases, with 13 bases between them. The CDR3 loop spans 14 amino acids. Germline lookup yields CDR1 ENHRY and CDR2 SYGVKD. The chain's CDR3 is CAISESTTNDGYTF. CDR3 DNA sequence: TGTGCCATCAGTGAGTCGACGACCAATGACGGCTACACCTTC.

The chain uses TRBV28 and TRBJ2-7; 8 bases fit TRBD1. Germline lookup yields CDR1 MDHEN and CDR2 SYDVKM. The CDR3 runs 14 residues. The V segment lost 6 bases and the J segment 5 bases; nucleotides outside the gene matches: 9. CDR3 sequence (DNA): TGTGCCAGCAGCGGACAGGGTCAGGTCGACGAGCAGTACTTC. Residues: CASSGQGQVDEQYF.

The CDR3 region has the DNA TGTGCCAGCAGTAAACGGGGGGCGCACAGCTCCTACAATGAGCAGTTCTTC. Translated, it gives CASSKRGAHSSYNEQFF. This chain joins TRBV28 and TRBJ2-1, with TRBD2 as a possible D gene (7 bases). V was trimmed by 5 bases and J by 0 bases, leaving 17 bases between them. Germline-derived CDR1 and CDR2 are MDHEN and SYDVKM. This CDR3 is 17 amino acids long.

V and J are TRBV19 and TRBJ1-5; D ambiguous. The germline gives CDR1 LNHDA, CDR2 SQIVND (reference sequence). V lost 6 bases and J 0 bases, leaving 9 bases between the germline ends. The CDR3 runs 14 residues. The CDR3 bases are TGTGCCAGTAGCTCAGTCAATAGCAATCAGCCCCAGCATTTT. Residues: CASSSVNSNQPQHF. Using reference TRBV19 and TRBJ1-5 for the parts outside the CDR3, the full variable domain is DGGITQSPKYLFRKEGQNVTLSCEQNLNHDAMYWYRQDPGQGLRLIYYSQIVNDFQKGDIAEGYSVSREKKESFPLTVTSAQKNPTAFYLCASSSVNSNQPQHFGDGTRLSIL.

The chain has TRBV6-5 and TRBJ2-1; 9 nucleotides align to TRBD2. V shed 7 bases, J shed 9 bases, and the junction held 10 bases outside the gene matches. The CDR3 is made up of 14 amino acids. Germline V gene lookup returns CDR1 MNHEY and CDR2 SVGAGI. DNA of the CDR3: TGTGCCAGCACTGCGGGGGGGTTTACTGGTGAGCAGTTCTTC. It translates to CASTAGGFTGEQFF.

The V gene is TRBV4-3, the J gene TRBJ1-4; 7 bases agree with TRBD1. Trimming cost V 5 bases and J 4 bases; bases outside gene matches: 13. The CDR3 spans 17 residues. Germline V CDR1 and CDR2: LGHNA, YSLEER. The CDR3 loop is CASSSRQGLTNNEKLFF. The CDR3 bases are TGCGCCAGCAGCTCCCGACAGGGCCTCACCAATAATGAAAAACTGTTTTTT.

J is TRBJ2-3 and V is TRBV29-1; TRBD1 matches 8 bases. V dropped 6 bases and J dropped 6; count of bases not matched to a gene: 5. Germline CDR1 reads SQVTM; CDR2 reads ANQGSEA. The CDR3 length is 12 residues. CDR3 in amino acids: CSVIDRGDTQYF. In DNA form, the CDR3 reads TGCAGCGTAATAGACAGGGGCGATACGCAGTATTTT.

The chain combines TRBV29-1 with TRBJ1-1; D is possibly TRBD1 (5 bases). The CDR3 extends over 15 amino acids. Trimming cost V 4 bases and J 6 bases, with 21 bases left between them. Germline CDR1 is SQVTM and CDR2 is ANQGSEA. The CDR3 region has the DNA TGCAGCGTTGCTCGGGGGAACCCCGCGTCTTCTGAAGCTTTCTTT. Amino acids: CSVARGNPASSEAFF. Using reference TRBV29-1 and TRBJ1-1 for the parts outside the CDR3, the full variable domain is SAVISQKPSRDICQRGTSLTIQCQVDSQVTMMFWYRQQPGQSLTLIATANQGSEATYESGFVIDKFPISRPNLTFSTLTVSNMSPEDSSIYLCSVARGNPASSEAFFGQGTRLTVV.

The genes are TRBV5-6 and TRBJ2-5; a weak D match, TRBD1 (5 bases). V shed 4 bases and J shed 12 bases, with 22 bases lying between them. Germline CDR1 reads SGHDT; CDR2 reads YYEEEE. The CDR3 spans 14 residues. For the CDR3, the DNA is TGTGCCAGCAGCCTCAGGGCCCCTGATAATATGAAGTACTTC. Amino acid sequence: CASSLRAPDNMKYF.

The chain joins TRBV6-4 to TRBJ2-1; maybe TRBD1 (5 bases). The CDR3 length is 15 residues. CDR1 and CDR2 (germline): MRHNA, SNTAGT. The germline V and J ends were trimmed by 4 bases and 2 bases, with 12 bases remaining between them. The CDR3 loop reads CASSADSLPYNEQFF. The CDR3 DNA reads as TGTGCCAGCAGTGCCGACAGCCTTCCCTACAATGAGCAGTTCTTC.

This clone was detected only once. This chain joins TRBV7-2 and TRBJ2-4; D might be TRBD1 (5 bases). V was trimmed by 5 bases and J by 13 bases, leaving 15 bases between them. This CDR3 is built from 12 residues. CDR1 and CDR2 (germline): SGHTA, FQGNSA. The CDR3: CASSTPDRFQYF. The CDR3 DNA reads as TGTGCCAGCAGCACCCCAGACAGATTCCAGTACTTC.

V is TRBV29-1 and J is TRBJ2-7; perhaps TRBD1 as D (6 bases). The CDR3 runs 14 residues. CDR1 is SQVTM and CDR2 is ANQGSEA in the germline V gene. Trimming shortened V by 5 bases and J by 2 bases, and 16 bases separated the two germline ends. CDR3 nucleotides: TGCAGCGTTAGATCGGGACAAACCCCCTACGAGCAGTACTTC. It encodes CSVRSGQTPYEQYF.

As regards this clone: Its ends do not fully match the called genes, so a read error is possible. The chain employs TRBV30 and TRBJ1-2, with a tentative D call TRBD1 (6 bases). Germline CDR1 and CDR2: GTSNPN and SVGIG (reference sequence). The CDR3 runs 12 residues. This CDR3 reads CAWSRQASTFRF. CDR3 nucleotides: TGTGCCTGGAGTCGACAGGCCTCGACTTTTCGCTTC.

The chain joins TRBV14 to TRBJ1-2; D is uncertain. Germline CDR1 reads SGHDN; CDR2 reads FVKESK. Trimming cost V 8 bases and J 7 bases, with 14 bases left between them. CDR3 length: 12 residues. In DNA, the CDR3 is TGTGCCAGCGGGCGGTCATTCGGTGGCTACACCTTC. The encoded protein is CASGRSFGGYTF.

This clone turned up a few times. As DNA, the CDR3 is TGTGCCAGCAGCGTAGCCCCACCAGTAATGGGAAACAATGAGCAGTTCTTC. It specifies CASSVAPPVMGNNEQFF. The chain is built from TRBV9 and TRBJ2-1; D remains unclear. Trimming shortened V by 0 bases and J by 5 bases, and 18 bases separated the two germline ends. This CDR3 is built from 17 residues. Per the germline V gene, CDR1 is SGDLS and CDR2 is YYNGEE. The full variable domain, completed using reference TRBV9 and TRBJ2-1, is DSGVTQTPKHLITATGQRVTLRCSPRSGDLSVYWYQQSLDQGLQFLIQYYNGEERAKGNILERFSAQQFPDLHSELNLSSLELGDSALYFCASSVAPPVMGNNEQFFGPGTRLTVL.

A single count supports this clone. The CDR3 region is CASSLLYRPGHGYTF. The DNA of the CDR3 is TGTGCCAGCAGTTTACTATATCGCCCGGGGCATGGCTACACCTTC. The J gene is TRBJ1-2, the V gene TRBV27; TRBD1 is a possible D gene (5 bases). Trimming removed 2 bases from V and 6 bases from J, with 16 bases in between. The length of the CDR3 is 15 residues. Germline loops: CDR1 MNHEY, CDR2 SMNVEV (reference sequence).